This record covers a single T cell receptor (beta chain). Antigen specificity is unknown. This sample was taken from a study of cytomegalovirus exposure and HLA in healthy donors. Background on the study: Of approximately 400 genotyped donors, about 80% clustered with self-reported Caucasian donors.

PCR used 60 Vbeta primers and 13 Jbeta primers. Produced via immunoSEQ multiplex PCR; TCRdb's table is partial and in-frame only. The table has about 150,000 clones, less than 10% seen once. Trimming pared 0 bases from V and 1 base from J, leaving 17 bases between. There are 18 residues in the CDR3. Germline loops: CDR1 SEHNR, CDR2 FQNEAQ (reference sequence). Study findings and constraints: Later analysis indicated greater clonal expansion among HLA-associated TCR beta chains than among equally common other chains. A classifier reportedly called cytomegalovirus status with high sensitivity and specificity. By a later analysis, the bulk of CMV-associated TCR beta chains appeared HLA-restricted.

The sample consisted of PBMCs. The chain combines TRBV7-9 with TRBJ2-3; possibly TRBD2 for D (5 bases). The source is a man between 50 and 59 years old in good health and CMV-seronegative. The CDR3: CASSLAHQALGGTDTQYF. The CDR3 DNA follows: TGTGCCAGCAGCTTAGCCCATCAAGCCCTCGGGGGCACAGATACGCAGTATTTT.